This T cell receptor beta chain was recorded in a study of T cell repertoires in cytomegalovirus infection. Points from the study as a whole: The study found HLA-C-restricted CMV-specific TCR beta clonotypes dominating the ex vivo response. The study identified carriers of CMV plus the relevant HLA from cumulative public TCR beta family frequency.

One entry per CDR3 protein results from TCRdb running MiXCR on the reads. The data show a few hundred thousand distinct CDR3 sequences, about 40% seen once. The table lists this clonotype with a few counts. Its target is unknown. Trimming stripped 7 bases from V and 4 bases from J, with 19 bases between. The CDR3 has 15 residues. This sample comprised cultured PBMCs, obtained from culture after CMV antigen stimulation. The chain links TRBV12-3 or TRBV12-4 to TRBJ1-2; no clear D gene. This clonotype originated in a human donor in good health (CMV status not recorded). Some clones in this sample may be carry-over from other donors' samples. The CDR3 DNA follows: TGTGCCAGCACCCGGTTTGGGGTTCTCGGCTATGGCTACACCTTC. This sequence encodes CASTRFGVLGYGYTF.